The clone carrying this TCR beta chain has more than one count but fewer than ten. The data derive from a study of T cells in Graves' hyperthyroidism and ophthalmopathy. The CDR3 has 15 amino acids. In germline, CDR1 is SGHKS, CDR2 YYEKEE (reference sequence). V shed 1 base and J shed 0 bases, with 10 bases lying between them. There were TCR beta CDR3 regions amplified from RNA transcripts. HTBI primers were used for first-round RT-PCR of the TCR CDR3. One entry per CDR3 protein, called by TCRdb with MiXCR from the multiplex PCR reads. The sample carries about 520,000 distinct CDR3 sequences, around a quarter recorded once. With duration under 3 months, ophthalmopathy was active: Clinical Activity Score at least 3, NOSPECS at least 4. Uncontrolled infection, other autoimmune disease, pregnancy or lactation excluded patients. PBMCs stemmed from approximately 10 ml fresh peripheral blood.

This clonotype was obtained from a young woman with Graves' ophthalmopathy. The sample consisted of blood. The chain is built from TRBV5-5 and TRBJ2-5, with a weak D call TRBD1 (5 bases). The CDR3 sequence: CASSLRAGHQETQYF. The CDR3 DNA is TGTGCCAGCAGCTTGAGGGCAGGGCACCAAGAGACCCAGTACTTC.